A selection of T cell receptor beta chains follows, all from one sample in a study of CD8 T cells in Susac syndrome. TCRdb itself ran the immunoSEQ multiplex PCR reads through MiXCR, one entry per CDR3 protein. The sample lists about 80,000 distinct CDR3 sequences; about 93% were seen once. The specimen sequenced was CD8+ T cells from PBMCs. These receptors were obtained from a human donor in good health. Both conserved end residues are part of each CDR3. D genes are given only for firm matches. Clone size appears in some rows only: once, few, many, or a class for an expanded clone.

J | V | D | size | DNA | CDR3
TRBJ2-3 | TRBV20-1 | TRBD2 | NA | TGCAGTGCTTTCCCCTTTGGAGCGGGATCAGATACGCAGTATTTT | CSAFPFGAGSDTQYF
TRBJ1-1 | TRBV5-1 | TRBD1 | NA | TGCGCCAGCAGCTCCCGACAGGGGGCGGGCACTGAAGCTTTCTTT | CASSSRQGAGTEAFF
TRBJ1-2 | TRBV9 | NA | NA | TGTGCCAGCAGCGCCTATGGCTACACCTTC | CASSAYGYTF
TRBJ2-1 | TRBV5-4 | NA | NA | TGTGCTACCTCCCCGAGGGGGGGAGATGAGCAGTTCTTC | CATSPRGGDEQFF
TRBJ1-1 | TRBV15 | NA | NA | TGTGCCACCAGCACCTTGACGGATCTGAACACTGAAGCTTTCTTT | CATSTLTDLNTEAFF
TRBJ1-1 | TRBV2 | NA | NA | TGTGCCAGCATGAGGGGCACTGAAGCTTTCTTT | CASMRGTEAFF
TRBJ2-2 | TRBV29-1 | NA | NA | TGCAGCGTTGAATCAGGACATCTAAACACCGGGGAGCTGTTTTTT | CSVESGHLNTGELFF
TRBJ1-1 | TRBV5-6 | NA | NA | TGTGCCAGCAGCTTGGAAGTAACGTACACTGAAGCTTTCTTT | CASSLEVTYTEAFF
TRBJ2-5 | TRBV9 | NA | NA | TGTGCCAGCAGCCAAGAGACGACAGGCATGGAGACCCAGTACTTC | CASSQETTGMETQYF
TRBJ1-2 | TRBV27 | TRBD1 | NA | TGTGCCAGCAGTTCGCACCGTCAGGGGGCCTATGGCTACACCTTC | CASSSHRQGAYGYTF
TRBJ2-1 | TRBV27 | NA | NA | TGTGCCAGCAGATACACCTCCTACAATGAGCAGTTCTTC | CASRYTSYNEQFF
TRBJ1-1 | TRBV6-5 | NA | NA | TGTGCCAGCAGGCCTGGGGGGGGCTTGAACACTGAAGCTTTCTTT | CASRPGGGLNTEAFF
TRBJ2-1 | TRBV25-1 | TRBD2 | NA | TGTGCCAGCAGCCAACTAGCGACCTCCAATGAGCAGTTCTTC | CASSQLATSNEQFF
TRBJ2-1 | TRBV27 | NA | NA | TGTGCCAGCAGTTTACAACAGGACAATGAGCAGTTCTTC | CASSLQQDNEQFF
TRBJ1-1 | TRBV9 | NA | NA | TGTGCCAGCACCCCCCAGTTTTCCACTGAAGCTTTCTTT | CASTPQFSTEAFF
TRBJ2-2 | TRBV5-4 | NA | NA | TGTGCCAGCAGCTACCGATTACTCGACCCTTTGAGCACCGGGGAGCTGTTTTTT | CASSYRLLDPLSTGELFF
TRBJ1-1 | TRBV29-1 | NA | NA | TGCAGCGTTGAAGCTACGGGGGTGAACACTGAAGCTTTCTTT | CSVEATGVNTEAFF
TRBJ2-2 | TRBV18 | NA | NA | TGTGCCAGCTCACCATTCCGGGGAGAACGTACCGGGGAGCTGTTTTTT | CASSPFRGERTGELFF
TRBJ1-2 | TRBV27 | NA | NA | TGTGCCAGCGGGGGGGCTACGTATGGCTACACCTTC | CASGGATYGYTF
TRBJ2-5 | TRBV2 | TRBD1 | NA | TGTGCCAGCCGTGGACAGGGAGAAGAGACCCAGTACTTC | CASRGQGEETQYF
TRBJ2-7 | TRBV5-4 | NA | NA | TGTGCCAGCAGCCCGTTTGCGGGGGCTTACTACGAGCAGTACTTC | CASSPFAGAYYEQYF
TRBJ2-7 | TRBV27 | TRBD1 | once | TGTGCCAGCAGTAAACTGACAGGGAGATACAGGGAGCAGTACTTC | CASSKLTGRYREQYF
TRBJ2-5 | TRBV4-3 | TRBD1 | NA | TGCGCCAGCAGCCGTTATCGACAGGGAAGAGAGACCCAGTACTTC | CASSRYRQGRETQYF
TRBJ2-1 | TRBV7-8 | TRBD2 | NA | TGTGCCAGCAGCTTAGCGGAGTCGGCGGGGGGGCCGATTGAGCAGTTCTTC | CASSLAESAGGPIEQFF
TRBJ1-2 | TRBV7-6 | NA | NA | TGTGCCAGCAGCTTATCTCCCGTGGCCTATGGCTACACCTTC | CASSLSPVAYGYTF
TRBJ1-1 | TRBV11-2 | NA | NA | TGTGCCAGCAGCGGCACGGGGGCTGAAGCTTTCTTT | CASSGTGAEAFF
TRBJ1-4 | TRBV12-5 | NA | NA | TGTGCTAGTGGTATTAATGAAAAACTGTTTTTT | CASGINEKLFF
TRBJ1-6 | TRBV4-1 | TRBD1 | NA | TGCGCCAGCAGACTCGGGACAGACGATAATTCACCCCTCCACTTT | CASRLGTDDNSPLHF
TRBJ1-5 | TRBV30 | TRBD1 | NA | TGTGCCTGGAGTAAGGGGACAGATAGCAATCAGCCCCAGCATTTT | CAWSKGTDSNQPQHF
TRBJ1-1 | TRBV20-1 | NA | NA | TGCAGTGCTCCCGGAGAGTGGAGTGAAGCTTTCTTT | CSAPGEWSEAFF
TRBJ2-4 | TRBV3-1 | TRBD2 | NA | TGTGCCAGCAGCCAAGATCTCTGGCGGGAGCTGGAAAACATTCAGTACTTC | CASSQDLWRELENIQYF
TRBJ1-4 | TRBV27 | TRBD1 | NA | TGTGCCAGCAGCCCACTACAGGGGGCTGGGGAAAAACTGTTTTTT | CASSPLQGAGEKLFF
TRBJ2-1 | TRBV20-1 | NA | NA | TGCAGTGTGGGATCGTACAATGAGCAGTTCTTC | CSVGSYNEQFF
TRBJ2-5 | TRBV7-9 | TRBD1 | NA | TGTGCCAGCAGCTGGACAGGGGGCGGGGAGACCCAGTACTTC | CASSWTGGGETQYF
TRBJ1-3 | TRBV29-1 | NA | NA | TGCAGCGTTGGGGGCAAGGGACCTGGAAACACCATATATTTT | CSVGGKGPGNTIYF
TRBJ1-2 | TRBV20-1 | NA | NA | TGCAGCGCTGGACGGATAGCTAACTATGGCTACACCTTC | CSAGRIANYGYTF
TRBJ2-5 | TRBV6-5 | TRBD1 | NA | TGTGCCAGCAGTAGGACAGGCTACCAAGAGACCCAGTACTTC | CASSRTGYQETQYF
TRBJ1-1 | TRBV20-1 | TRBD1 | NA | TGCAGTGCTGAAGACCGACAGGGGGCGGTGAGGACTGAAGCTTTCTTT | CSAEDRQGAVRTEAFF
TRBJ1-1 | TRBV20-1 | NA | NA | TGCAGTGCTAGAGATCGCGGGGTGTTGAACACTGAAGCTTTCTTT | CSARDRGVLNTEAFF
TRBJ2-5 | TRBV7-8 | TRBD2 | NA | TGTGCCAGCAGCTACCTAGCGGGAGAAGAGACCCAGTACTTC | CASSYLAGEETQYF
TRBJ1-2 | TRBV4-1 | NA | NA | TGCGCCAGCAGCCAAGAGCCGACAGCCTCAGAAGGCTACACCTTC | CASSQEPTASEGYTF
TRBJ2-1 | TRBV11-2 | TRBD2 | NA | TGTGCCAGCAGCTTCGGACTAGCGGGTTTATACAATGAGCAGTTCTTC | CASSFGLAGLYNEQFF
TRBJ1-5 | TRBV9 | NA | NA | TGTGCCAGCAGCCCCGGTCCCCGGGGCAATCAGCCCCAGCATTTT | CASSPGPRGNQPQHF
TRBJ1-1 | TRBV19 | NA | once | TGTGCCAGTAAAGCCCAGGGATGGACTGAAGCTTTCTTT | CASKAQGWTEAFF
TRBJ2-3 | TRBV7-9 | NA | once | TGTGCCAGCAATCCCCGGTACCCCACCCTGGGCACAGATACGCAGTATTTT | CASNPRYPTLGTDTQYF
TRBJ2-3 | TRBV12-3/TRBV12-4 | NA | NA | TGTGCCAGCCTCGGGGGGCCCACAGATACGCAGTATTTT | CASLGGPTDTQYF
TRBJ1-4 | TRBV5-1 | NA | NA | TGCGCCAGCAGCCCTTGGCCGGACGAAAAACTGTTTTTT | CASSPWPDEKLFF
TRBJ2-2 | TRBV2 | TRBD1 | NA | TGTGCCAGCATAGGGACAGGGAGGAACACCGGGGAGCTGTTTTTT | CASIGTGRNTGELFF